A selection of T cell receptor beta chains follows, all from one sample in a study of T cell changes during pregnancy in multiple sclerosis. Profiling relied on immunoSEQ multiplex PCR, and the TCRdb table lists in-frame clones only, not all of them. The sample holds approximately 43,000 clones, around 84% seen once. The sequencing here drew on CD4+ T cells from peripheral blood mononuclear cells, taken before pregnancy. All receptors derive from a female donor with multiple sclerosis, enrolled in a pregnancy study. The CDR3 runs from the conserved cysteine through the conserved F or W. A D gene is named only where the DNA matches it firmly. Not all rows give a size; the values are once, few, many and, for expanded clones, a class.

cdr3_aa	cdr3_nt	clone_size	d_call	j_call	v_call
CAPELRNEQFF	TGTGCCCCCGAGCTCCGCAATGAGCAGTTCTTC	.	.	TRBJ2-1	TRBV21-1
CAYNRGLRGYTF	TGTGCCTATAACAGGGGGCTGAGGGGCTACACCTTC	.	TRBD1	TRBJ1-2	TRBV30
CASSIETGRNEKLFF	TGTGCCAGTAGTATAGAGACAGGACGGAATGAAAAACTGTTTTTT	.	.	TRBJ1-4	TRBV19
CASRKWTGDNSPLHF	TGTGCCAGCAGAAAATGGACAGGGGACAATTCACCCCTCCACTTT	.	TRBD1	TRBJ1-6	TRBV6-6
CASSSTPGGPMVQFF	TGCGCCAGCAGTTCCACACCCGGAGGCCCCATGGTGCAGTTCTTC	once	.	TRBJ2-1	TRBV5-1
CASSVAQGKETQYF	TGTGCCAGCAGCGTTGCTCAGGGGAAGGAGACCCAGTACTTC	.	.	TRBJ2-5	TRBV9
CASSFGGGSSYEQYF	TGTGCCAGCAGTTTCGGCGGGGGGAGCTCCTACGAGCAGTACTTC	.	TRBD2	TRBJ2-7	TRBV27
CASSEAGQGDGYTF	TGTGCCAGCAGTGAAGCGGGACAGGGAGATGGCTACACCTTC	few	TRBD1	TRBJ1-2	TRBV6-1
CASSIVGGYGYTF	TGTGCCAGTAGTATAGTTGGAGGGTACGGCTACACCTTC	.	.	TRBJ1-2	TRBV19
CASSLSFSLNTEAFF	TGTGCCAGCAGTTTATCCTTTTCCTTGAACACTGAAGCTTTCTTT	few	.	TRBJ1-1	TRBV28
CASSLTGMNTEAFF	TGCGCCAGCAGCTTGACGGGAATGAACACTGAAGCTTTCTTT	.	.	TRBJ1-1	TRBV5-1
CASSLPRDTEAFF	TGTGCCAGCAGCCTTCCGAGGGACACTGAAGCTTTCTTT	.	.	TRBJ1-1	TRBV6-6
CAWSLRRPGYNEQFF	TGTGCCTGGAGTTTGCGCAGGCCTGGGTACAATGAGCAGTTCTTC	.	.	TRBJ2-1	TRBV30
CASSLEAEFSTDTQYF	TGTGCCAGCTCACTTGAGGCAGAGTTTAGCACAGATACGCAGTATTTT	.	.	TRBJ2-3	TRBV18
CAWTRGGGQPQHF	TGTGCCTGGACTAGGGGAGGCGGTCAGCCCCAGCATTTT	.	.	TRBJ1-5	TRBV30
CASSPRTDLEQFF	TGTGCCAGCAGCCCCCGGACAGACCTTGAGCAGTTCTTC	.	.	TRBJ2-1	TRBV7-8
CASSLNQEGVSPLHF	TGTGCCAGCAGCTTAAATCAAGAAGGGGTTTCACCCCTCCACTTT	few	.	TRBJ1-6	TRBV11-1
CASSPGGGSSYEQYF	TGTGCCAGCTCACCGGGCGGGGGAAGCTCCTACGAGCAGTACTTC	.	TRBD2	TRBJ2-7	TRBV18
CASSSDYLSTDTQYF	TGTGCCAGCAGCTCTGACTATCTTAGCACAGATACGCAGTATTTT	.	.	TRBJ2-3	TRBV7-2
CATSRDPGGENTIYF	TGTGCCACCAGCAGAGATCCAGGGGGCGAGAACACCATATATTTT	.	TRBD1	TRBJ1-3	TRBV15
CASSLRVAETQYF	TGTGCCAGCAGCTTACGGGTGGCGGAGACCCAGTACTTC	.	.	TRBJ2-5	TRBV7-2
CASKLHDRTYEQYF	TGTGCCAGCAAACTACATGACAGAACCTACGAGCAGTACTTC	.	.	TRBJ2-7	TRBV27
CASGVRPGGYEQYF	TGTGCTAGTGGGGTCCGTCCGGGGGGCTACGAGCAGTACTTC	.	TRBD2	TRBJ2-7	TRBV12-5
CASIPGGRAGEQYF	TGTGCCAGCATTCCAGGGGGGAGAGCGGGCGAGCAGTACTTC	.	.	TRBJ2-7	TRBV27
CASSLGPERVTYEQYF	TGTGCCAGCAGCTTAGGCCCCGAGAGGGTCACCTACGAGCAGTACTTC	once	.	TRBJ2-7	TRBV7-2
CASSPLTGNTEAFF	TGTGCCAGCTCACCGCTGACAGGGAACACTGAAGCTTTCTTT	few	.	TRBJ1-1	TRBV18
CASSPLSTSQPTDTQYF	TGTGCCAGCAGCCCCCTATCTACGAGTCAACCCACAGATACGCAGTATTTT	few	.	TRBJ2-3	TRBV9
CASSNPAGGSGLFF	TGTGCCAGCAGTAATCCGGCAGGGGGGTCCGGACTGTTTTTT	.	TRBD1	TRBJ1-4	TRBV27
CASGPSGSSEGGELFF	TGTGCCAGCGGACCTAGCGGGAGTTCGGAGGGCGGGGAGCTGTTTTTT	.	TRBD2	TRBJ2-2	TRBV2
CASSFDRDRLGNEQFF	TGTGCCAGCAGCTTTGACCGGGACCGACTAGGCAATGAGCAGTTCTTC	once	.	TRBJ2-1	TRBV7-9
CASSRRTSGSREQYF	TGTGCCAGCTCACGTCGGACTAGCGGGAGTCGGGAGCAGTACTTC	.	TRBD2	TRBJ2-7	TRBV18
CASSGLDSKLNTEAFF	TGTGCCAGCAGCGGGCTGGACAGTAAATTGAACACTGAAGCTTTCTTT	few	.	TRBJ1-1	TRBV5-6
CASQGQTNTGELFF	TGTGCCAGCCAGGGACAGACGAACACCGGGGAGCTGTTTTTT	.	TRBD1	TRBJ2-2	TRBV6-4
CASSPGPSGNTDTQYF	TGTGCCAGCAGCCCCGGCCCGTCGGGGAACACAGATACGCAGTATTTT	.	.	TRBJ2-3	TRBV7-3
CAWIEEIQTQYF	TGTGCCTGGATAGAGGAAATACAGACCCAGTACTTC	.	.	TRBJ2-5	TRBV30
CASSWTGNSYNEQFF	TGTGCCAGCAGTTGGACAGGAAACTCCTACAATGAGCAGTTCTTC	.	TRBD1	TRBJ2-1	TRBV6-5
CASSWGLKNTGELFF	TGTGCCAGCAGCTGGGGGCTTAAGAACACCGGGGAGCTGTTTTTT	.	.	TRBJ2-2	TRBV7-8
CASSLGLGSGGNTIYF	TGTGCCAGCAGCTTAGGACTTGGGTCAGGGGGAAACACCATATATTTT	.	.	TRBJ1-3	TRBV11-2
CASSLEAGGNEKLFF	TGCGCCAGCAGCTTGGAGGCAGGAGGTAATGAAAAACTGTTTTTT	.	.	TRBJ1-4	TRBV5-1
CASSLGRGIGGSDGYTF	TGTGCCAGCAGCTTAGGGAGGGGCATAGGGGGCTCTGATGGCTACACCTTC	.	TRBD1	TRBJ1-2	TRBV7-9
CAISDTDIATNEKLFF	TGTGCCATCAGTGACACGGACATTGCAACTAATGAAAAACTGTTTTTT	.	.	TRBJ1-4	TRBV10-3
CASSPTREGGDTQYF	TGTGCCAGCAGCCCGACCCGGGAGGGTGGAGATACGCAGTATTTT	.	TRBD2	TRBJ2-3	TRBV7-9
CASSFNSGRREQYF	TGTGCCAGCAGCTTTAATAGCGGGAGGCGGGAGCAGTACTTC	.	TRBD2	TRBJ2-7	TRBV7-2
CASIAGGGHRTQYF	TGTGCCAGCATCGCGGGAGGGGGGCATCGGACGCAGTATTTT	.	TRBD2	TRBJ2-3	TRBV27
CASSRQPNTDTQYF	TGTGCCAGTAGTCGACAGCCCAACACAGATACGCAGTATTTT	.	.	TRBJ2-3	TRBV19
CAWTPDSGPTDTQYF	TGTGCCTGGACCCCAGATAGCGGGCCCACAGATACGCAGTATTTT	.	TRBD2	TRBJ2-3	TRBV30
CASSYSRGENTGELFF	TGTGCCAGCAGTTACTCCCGGGGGGAGAACACCGGGGAGCTGTTTTTT	.	TRBD2	TRBJ2-2	TRBV6-6
CASSFGGSGSTYEQYF	TGTGCCAGCAGCTTTGGGGGTAGCGGGAGCACCTACGAGCAGTACTTC	.	TRBD2	TRBJ2-7	TRBV5-5
CASSSGTRPGELFF	TGTGCCAGCAGCAGTGGGACTAGACCCGGGGAGCTGTTTTTT	.	TRBD2	TRBJ2-2	TRBV7-2
CSARDGEAFF	TGCAGTGCTAGAGACGGTGAAGCTTTCTTT	few	.	TRBJ1-1	TRBV20-1
CASSLGAVAYNEQFF	TGTGCCAGCAGCTTAGGGGCAGTCGCTTACAATGAGCAGTTCTTC	.	.	TRBJ2-1	TRBV11-2
CASSVETSARTDTQYF	TGTGCCAGCAGTGTAGAAACTAGCGCCCGCACAGATACGCAGTATTTT	.	TRBD2	TRBJ2-3	TRBV6-1
CASSQEVTGEEKLFF	TGCGCCAGCAGCCAAGAAGTGACAGGGGAGGAAAAACTGTTTTTT	.	TRBD1	TRBJ1-4	TRBV4-1
CASSPLAGGHRKGEQFF	TGTGCCAGTAGTCCGCTAGCGGGGGGCCATAGAAAGGGTGAGCAGTTCTTC	.	TRBD2	TRBJ2-1	TRBV19
CASSYSYAGYYEQYF	TGTGCCAGCAGTTACTCTTACGCAGGGTACTACGAGCAGTACTTC	.	.	TRBJ2-7	TRBV6-5
CASSIGQGGYQPQHF	TGTGCCAGTAGTATTGGCCAGGGGGGATATCAGCCCCAGCATTTT	.	TRBD1	TRBJ1-5	TRBV19
CSAPNYGYTF	TGCAGTGCTCCAAACTATGGCTACACCTTC	few	.	TRBJ1-2	TRBV20-1
CASSSGGTSGGETQYF	TGTGCCAGCAGCTCTGGGGGGACCTCAGGTGGGGAGACCCAGTACTTC	.	.	TRBJ2-5	TRBV5-8